This T cell receptor (beta chain) came from a study of cytomegalovirus exposure and HLA in healthy donors. V trimming: 4 bases; J trimming: 6 bases; junction bases outside the gene matches: 4. The CDR3 totals 13 residues. Germline CDR1 is SGDLS and CDR2 is YYNGEE. It was with 60 Vbeta and 13 Jbeta primers that the PCR ran. The method was immunoSEQ multiplex PCR; TCRdb's version includes in-frame clones alone and lacks a portion of them. The table lists approximately 180,000 clones, approximately 12% of them singletons. The sequenced material came from PBMCs. This TCR was sampled from a man aged 50-59 years in good health and CMV-seropositive. The rearrangement links TRBV9 to TRBJ1-5, with 7 bases identical to TRBD1. CDR3 sequence reads: CASSPQGGQPQHF. Written as DNA, the CDR3 is TGTGCCAGCAGCCCCCAGGGGGGTCAGCCCCAGCATTTT.